The source of this TCR beta chain is a study of T cell responses to AZD1222 COVID-19 vaccine. Per germline, CDR1 SGDLS and CDR2 YYNGEE. V was cut by 0 bases and J by 9 bases, with 10 bases left in between. The CDR3 loop spans 13 amino acids. Points from the study as a whole: Repertoire sampling occurred only after the peak T cell response. Just a handful of AZD1222 recipients were seropositive at baseline. The CD4 TCRs associated with vaccination extended across spike and predominated at 160-218 and 743-854.

TCRdb keeps only in-frame clones here, not all; method: immunoSEQ multiplex PCR. The sample holds 90,000 to 120,000 clones, about 90% seen once. To note about this clone: Antigen: not known.

The sample in question was peripheral blood, obtained 28 days after the second AZD1222 dose. The sequence was collected from an adult who received the AZD1222 COVID-19 vaccine. This rearrangement joins TRBV9 to TRBJ2-1, with D maybe TRBD2 (5 bases). The CDR3 region is CASSVAERSEQFF. DNA of the CDR3: TGTGCCAGCAGCGTAGCGGAGCGGAGTGAGCAGTTCTTC.